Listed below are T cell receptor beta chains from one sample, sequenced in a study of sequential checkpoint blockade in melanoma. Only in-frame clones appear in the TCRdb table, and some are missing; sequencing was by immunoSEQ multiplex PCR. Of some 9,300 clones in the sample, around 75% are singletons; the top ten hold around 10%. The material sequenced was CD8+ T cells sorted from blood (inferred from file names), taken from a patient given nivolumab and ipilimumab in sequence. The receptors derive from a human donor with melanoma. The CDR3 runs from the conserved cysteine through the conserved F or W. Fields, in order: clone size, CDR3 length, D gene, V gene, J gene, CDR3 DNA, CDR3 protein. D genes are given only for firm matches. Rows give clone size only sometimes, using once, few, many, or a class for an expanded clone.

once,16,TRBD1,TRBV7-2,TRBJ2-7,TGTGCCAGCAGCCGGGACAGGGGGCCCGAAGACTACGAGCAGTACTTC,CASSRDRGPEDYEQYF
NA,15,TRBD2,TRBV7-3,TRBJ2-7,TGTGCCAGCAGCTCGGGACTAGCGCCTTCCTACGAGCAGTACTTC,CASSSGLAPSYEQYF
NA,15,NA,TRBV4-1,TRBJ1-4,TGCGCCAGCAGCCAAGTACCAGGGGCTAATGAAAAACTGTTTTTT,CASSQVPGANEKLFF
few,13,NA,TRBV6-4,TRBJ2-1,TGTGCCAGCAGTGACTCGGGCCACAATGAGCAGTTCTTC,CASSDSGHNEQFF
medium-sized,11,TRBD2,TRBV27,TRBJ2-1,TGTGCCAGCGGGACTAGCGTTGAGCAGTTCTTC,CASGTSVEQFF
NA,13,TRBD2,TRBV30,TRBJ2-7,TGTGCCTTAGAACCTAGCGGTTCCTACGAGCAGTACTTC,CALEPSGSYEQYF
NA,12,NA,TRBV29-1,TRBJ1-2,TGCAGCGACGACTCGAACGTATTTGGCTACACCTTC,CSDDSNVFGYTF
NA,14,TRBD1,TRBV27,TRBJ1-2,TGTGCCAGCAGTTCACACAGGGGGTTCCATGGCTACACCTTC,CASSSHRGFHGYTF
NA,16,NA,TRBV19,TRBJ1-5,TGTGCCAGTAAACCCCCACAGGGATTTGGCAATCAGCCCCAGCATTTT,CASKPPQGFGNQPQHF
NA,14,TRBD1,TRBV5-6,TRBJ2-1,TGTGCCAGCAGCTCGGGACAGAGCTACAATGAGCAGTTCTTC,CASSSGQSYNEQFF
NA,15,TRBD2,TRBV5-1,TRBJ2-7,TGCGCCAGCAGCTTGGGGACTAGCGGGGTTTACGAGCAGTACTTC,CASSLGTSGVYEQYF
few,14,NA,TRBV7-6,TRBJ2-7,TGTGCCAGCAGCTTAGGTTGGGGCTTGGACGAGCAGTACTTC,CASSLGWGLDEQYF
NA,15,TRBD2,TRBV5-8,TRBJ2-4,TGTGCCAGCAGCTTGGGCGGGAGGGTAGTAAACATTCAGTACTTC,CASSLGGRVVNIQYF
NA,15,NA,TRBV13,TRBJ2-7,TGTGCCAGCAGCTCAGGGGGACTAATTCCCTACGAGCAGTACTTC,CASSSGGLIPYEQYF
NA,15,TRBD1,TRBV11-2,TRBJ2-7,TGTGCCAGCAGCTCCCCCGGGACAGGGTTTTACGAGCAGTACTTC,CASSSPGTGFYEQYF
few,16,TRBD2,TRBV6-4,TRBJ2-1,TGTGCCAGCAGTGAGTCGGTCACGGGAGGCCCAAGTGAGCAGTTCTTC,CASSESVTGGPSEQFF
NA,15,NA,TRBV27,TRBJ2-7,TGTGCCAGCAGTTCCCTCTTGAGGCTCCCCTACGAGCAGTACTTC,CASSSLLRLPYEQYF
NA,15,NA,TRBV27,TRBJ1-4,TGTGCCAGCAAACCCTGGACAGCAACTAATGAAAAACTGTTTTTT,CASKPWTATNEKLFF
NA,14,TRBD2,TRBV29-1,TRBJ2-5,TGCAGCGTTGAGGGCACTAGCGCGCAAGAGACCCAGTACTTC,CSVEGTSAQETQYF
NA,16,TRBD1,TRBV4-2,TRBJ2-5,TGTGCCAGCAGCCAAGATATCGGACAGGGGGCAGAGACCCAGTACTTC,CASSQDIGQGAETQYF
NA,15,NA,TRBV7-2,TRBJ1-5,TGTGCCAGCAGCTTAGACGCGGACACCCATCAGCCCCAGCATTTT,CASSLDADTHQPQHF
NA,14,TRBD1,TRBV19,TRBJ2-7,TGTGCCAGTAGTATCTCACAGGGGGCTAACGAGCAGTACTTC,CASSISQGANEQYF
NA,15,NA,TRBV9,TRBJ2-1,TGTGCCAGCAGCGTAGACGGCGAGGGCTACAATGAGCAGTTCTTC,CASSVDGEGYNEQFF
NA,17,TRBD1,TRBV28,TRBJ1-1,TGTGCCAGCAGTTTATACGTGGCAGGGGGCTGGATCACTGAAGCTTTCTTT,CASSLYVAGGWITEAFF
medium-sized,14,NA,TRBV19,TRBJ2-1,TGTGCCAGTAGCGCGGGAAGCTCCTACAATGAGCAGTTCTTC,CASSAGSSYNEQFF
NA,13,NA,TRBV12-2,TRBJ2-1,TGTGCAAGTCACTCGTTAGGGAGCAATGAGCAGTTCTTC,CASHSLGSNEQFF
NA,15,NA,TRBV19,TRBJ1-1,TGTGCCAGTTCCTGGTCGGCCAGGGTGAACACTGAAGCTTTCTTT,CASSWSARVNTEAFF
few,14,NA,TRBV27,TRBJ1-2,TGTGCCAGCTCACCTATGCCCGGGTACTATGGCTACACCTTC,CASSPMPGYYGYTF
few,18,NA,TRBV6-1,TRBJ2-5,TGTGCCAGCAGTGAATTCCCAATTGGGGGCAGAGGGCAAGAGACCCAGTACTTC,CASSEFPIGGRGQETQYF
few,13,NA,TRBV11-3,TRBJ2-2,TGTGCCAGCAGCCCGAGGGACACCGGGGAGCTGTTTTTT,CASSPRDTGELFF
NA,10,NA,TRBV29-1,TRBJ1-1,TGCAGCGTTGAGGACAGTGGGGCTTTCTTT,CSVEDSGAFF
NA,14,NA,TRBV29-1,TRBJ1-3,TGCAGCGTTGAAGGCTGGCAGACTGGAAACACCATATATTTT,CSVEGWQTGNTIYF
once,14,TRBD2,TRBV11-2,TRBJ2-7,TGTGCCAGCAGCCTAGCGGGAGTCGGGTACGAGCAGTACTTC,CASSLAGVGYEQYF
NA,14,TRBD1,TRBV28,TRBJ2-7,TGTGCCAGCACCCCGCGCAGGGGGCTTCGCGAGCAGTACTTC,CASTPRRGLREQYF
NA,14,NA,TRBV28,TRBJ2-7,TGTGCCAGCAGCACGAGAACAGATATCCACGAGCAGTACTTC,CASSTRTDIHEQYF
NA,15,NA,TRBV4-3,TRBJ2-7,TGCGCCAGCAGCCAAGACATCGGCACTATCTACGAGCAGTACTTC,CASSQDIGTIYEQYF
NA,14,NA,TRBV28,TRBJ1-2,TGTGCCAGCAGAGTACCGGTGAACCCTTATGGCTACACCTTC,CASRVPVNPYGYTF
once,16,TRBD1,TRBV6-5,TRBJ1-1,TGTGCCAGCAGTTACTTCCAGGGGGCGTCTGGCCCTGAAGCTTTCTTT,CASSYFQGASGPEAFF
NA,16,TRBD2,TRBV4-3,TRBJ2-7,TGCGCCAGCAGCCAAGCCCCAGCGGGAGGAACCTACGAGCAGTACTTC,CASSQAPAGGTYEQYF
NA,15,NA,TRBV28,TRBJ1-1,TGTGCCAGCAGTTTTGGCAGGGAGGGGAGCACTGAAGCTTTCTTT,CASSFGREGSTEAFF
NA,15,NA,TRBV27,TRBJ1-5,TGTGCCAGCAGTTTAGCACGTCGGGAGGTTCAGCCCCAGCATTTT,CASSLARREVQPQHF
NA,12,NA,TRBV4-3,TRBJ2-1,TGCGCCAGCAGCCAAGATCTGAATGAGCAGTTCTTC,CASSQDLNEQFF
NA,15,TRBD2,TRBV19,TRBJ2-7,TGTGCCAGTAGCCTGACTAGCGGGGACGTCTACGAGCAGTACTTC,CASSLTSGDVYEQYF
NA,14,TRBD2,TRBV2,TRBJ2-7,TGTGCCAGCAGTGCCCTAGCGGGATACTACGAGCAGTACTTC,CASSALAGYYEQYF
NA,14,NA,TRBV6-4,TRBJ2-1,TGTGCCAGCAGTGACTCGACGGCGGCGGGAGAGCAGTTCTTC,CASSDSTAAGEQFF
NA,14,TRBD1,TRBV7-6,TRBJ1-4,TGTGCCAGCAGCTCGGACAGGGAGGCTGAAAAACTGTTTTTT,CASSSDREAEKLFF
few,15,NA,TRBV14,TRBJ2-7,TGTGCCAGCAGCGGTGGACTCGAGACGACCTACGAGCAGTACTTC,CASSGGLETTYEQYF
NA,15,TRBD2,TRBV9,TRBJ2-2,TGTGCCAGCAGCGGGCGGACTAGTCGCACCGGGGAGCTGTTTTTT,CASSGRTSRTGELFF
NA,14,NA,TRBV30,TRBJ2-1,TGTGCCTGGAGTCGGGACTCAGGCGGACATGAGCAGTTCTTC,CAWSRDSGGHEQFF
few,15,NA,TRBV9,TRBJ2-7,TGTGCCAGCAGCCTAGGGACACCTCCATCCTACGAGCAGTACTTC,CASSLGTPPSYEQYF
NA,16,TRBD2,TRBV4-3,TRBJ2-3,TGCGCCAGCAGCCAGGGACTAGCGGGAGTGCAAGATACGCAGTATTTT,CASSQGLAGVQDTQYF
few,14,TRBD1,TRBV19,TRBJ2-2,TGTGCCAGTCAGACAGGGGGCAACACCGGGGAGCTGTTTTTT,CASQTGGNTGELFF
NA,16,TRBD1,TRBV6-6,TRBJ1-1,TGTGCCAGCAGCACTAACGCCGGGACAGGGAAGTCTGAAGCTTTCTTT,CASSTNAGTGKSEAFF
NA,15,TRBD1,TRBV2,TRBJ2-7,TGTGCCAGCAGAGGGACAGGGGATATGAGATACGAGCAGTACTTC,CASRGTGDMRYEQYF
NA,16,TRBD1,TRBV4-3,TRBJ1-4,TGCGCCAGCAGCCAAGACGGCGAGGGGGCGGGGGAAAAACTGTTTTTT,CASSQDGEGAGEKLFF
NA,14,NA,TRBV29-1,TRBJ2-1,TGCAGCGTTACCGACTCGACGGGTAACAATGAGCAGTTCTTC,CSVTDSTGNNEQFF
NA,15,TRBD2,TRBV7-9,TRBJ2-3,TGTGCCAGCAGCCCCCCAGCGGGGGGTTCAGGGACGCAGTATTTT,CASSPPAGGSGTQYF
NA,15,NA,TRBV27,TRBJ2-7,TGTGCCAGCAGTTTATCGGGGGCCCTACCCTACGAGCAGTACTTC,CASSLSGALPYEQYF